One and the same sample provided the 31 T cell receptor beta chains below, sequenced in a study of blood T cell repertoires in COVID-19. TCRdb keeps only in-frame clones here, not all; method: immunoSEQ multiplex PCR. The sample consists of approximately 150,000 clones, approximately 80% of them appearing once. Material for sequencing was peripheral blood. The receptors derive from a human donor in a cohort sampled during active COVID-19.

The CDR3 here is CASSSNLVYGNTIYF. The CDR3 coding sequence is TGTGCCAGCAGTTCAAACTTGGTGTATGGAAACACCATATATTTT. The V and J genes are TRBV6-5 and TRBJ1-3; D gene ambiguous. Germline V gene sequence: CDR1 MNHEY, CDR2 SVGAGI. V lost 4 bases and J 3 bases, leaving 13 bases between the germline ends. The CDR3 runs to 15 residues.

This sequence joins TRBV5-1 and TRBJ2-7, with 11 bases fitting TRBD2. Germline V gene sequence: CDR1 SGHRS, CDR2 YFSETQ. Unmatched junction bases numbered 5, after V lost 4 bases and J lost 2 bases. The CDR3 totals 15 residues. The CDR3: CASSALAGAPYEQYF. The DNA of the CDR3 is TGCGCCAGCAGCGCACTAGCGGGAGCCCCCTACGAGCAGTACTTC.

This sequence joins TRBV18 and TRBJ2-3; TRBD2 is a possible D gene (6 bases). Germline-derived CDR1 and CDR2 are KGHSH and LQKENI. V was clipped by 0 bases and J by 6 bases, with 16 bases between them. The CDR3 totals 16 residues. CDR3 sequence: CASSPPSGRGRDTQYF. In DNA, the CDR3 is TGTGCCAGCTCACCACCGAGTGGGAGAGGGAGGGATACGCAGTATTTT. The full variable domain, with the rest looked up from reference TRBV18 and TRBJ2-3, is NAGVMQNPRHLVRRRGQEARLRCSPMKGHSHVYWYRQLPEEGLKFMVYLQKENIIDESGMPKERFSAEFPKEGPSILRIQQVVRGDSAAYFCASSPPSGRGRDTQYFGPGTRLTVL.

The rearrangement links TRBV28 to TRBJ2-1; possible D gene TRBD1, 6 bases. The V gene's germline CDR1 is MDHEN and CDR2 SYDVKM. This CDR3 is built from 16 residues. Trimming took off 5 bases at V and 2 bases at J, with 16 bases between the two ends. In DNA form, the CDR3 reads TGTGCCAGCAGTCTCCCAGGGGCTCGGACCTACAATGAGCAGTTCTTC. Translated: CASSLPGARTYNEQFF.

The chain is built from TRBV27 and TRBJ1-1; maybe TRBD1 (5 bases). V was pared by 5 bases and J by 5 bases, with 12 bases between. This CDR3 has 13 amino acids. Germline V gives CDR1 MNHEY, CDR2 SMNVEV (reference sequence). The CDR3 region is CASSTTTATEAFF. The DNA for the CDR3 is TGTGCCAGCAGTACCACGACAGCTACTGAAGCTTTCTTT.

The rearrangement uses TRBV28 and TRBJ2-4; D is perhaps TRBD1 (6 bases). Deletions cut 3 bases from V and 0 bases from J, with 12 bases between. Germline loops: CDR1 MDHEN, CDR2 SYDVKM. CDR3 length: 16 amino acids. As DNA, the CDR3 is TGTGCCAGCAGTTTTCAGGGGCCGGTAGCCAAAAACATTCAGTACTTC. Residues: CASSFQGPVAKNIQYF.

The CDR3 is CASSLLQPQHF. CDR3 nucleotides: TGTGCCAGCAGCTTGCTTCAGCCCCAGCATTTT. This chain connects TRBV5-8 to TRBJ1-5; the D is unclear. Deletions cut 1 base from V and 6 bases from J, with 2 bases between. CDR3 size: 11 residues. Germline values: CDR1 SGHTS, CDR2 YDEGEE.

The V and J genes are TRBV11-2 and TRBJ1-1; possible D gene TRBD1, 5 bases. CDR1 is SGHAT and CDR2 is FQNNGV in the germline V gene. Trimming stripped 5 bases from V and 5 bases from J, with 18 bases between. CDR3 length: 15 residues. CDR3 loop: CASSAAWGGLTEAFF. The DNA for the CDR3 is TGTGCCAGCAGCGCCGCCTGGGGGGGTTTGACTGAAGCTTTCTTT.

The chain recombines TRBV6-5 with TRBJ1-2; 7 bases are a match to TRBD1. V lost 7 bases to trimming and J lost 5 bases; unmatched junction nucleotides: 4. The CDR3 has 12 amino acids. Germline V gene lookup returns CDR1 MNHEY and CDR2 SVGAGI. DNA for the CDR3: TGTGCCAGCACAGGGGGTCTGTATGGCTACACCTTC. Its protein product is CASTGGLYGYTF.

V gene TRBV28 combines with J gene TRBJ1-2; possible D gene TRBD1, 5 bases. Germline CDR1 and CDR2: MDHEN and SYDVKM. V lost 2 bases to trimming and J lost 2 bases, with 6 bases between them. There are 13 residues in the CDR3. CDR3 DNA: TGTGCCAGCAGTTTAGCAGGGAACTATGGCTACACCTTC. Protein product: CASSLAGNYGYTF.

CDR3: CASRPTGGGEQYF. CDR3 coding DNA: TGTGCCAGCAGGCCTACAGGGGGCGGCGAGCAGTACTTC. The rearrangement uses TRBV6-2 or TRBV6-3 and TRBJ2-7; 9 bases fit TRBD1. CDR3 length: 13 residues. Germline V gene lookup returns CDR1 MNHEY and CDR2 SVGEGT. V was pared by 6 bases and J by 6 bases, with 6 bases of the junction left unmatched.

The chain is built from TRBV7-3 and TRBJ2-7, with 8 bases fitting TRBD2. This CDR3 comprises 13 residues. The V and J ends lost 5 bases and 5 bases, in that order; junction bases with no gene match: 5. The V gene's germline CDR1 is SGHTA and CDR2 FQGTGA. The CDR3 DNA follows: TGTGCCAGCAGCCCCTACGGGAGGGACGAGCAGTACTTC. It yields the protein CASSPYGRDEQYF.

The chain is built from TRBV10-3 and TRBJ2-3; 9 bases line up with TRBD2. The CDR3 is 17 amino acids. Germline values: CDR1 ENHRY, CDR2 SYGVKD. Trimming took 6 bases from V and 3 from J; bases not matched to a gene: 13. The CDR3 bases are TGTGCCATCAGCGGAGATAAGCGGGAGGTTTTAACAGATACGCAGTATTTT. Amino acid sequence: CAISGDKREVLTDTQYF.

The chain joins TRBV7-3 to TRBJ2-3, with 10 nucleotides matching TRBD2. Germline CDR1 is SGHTA and CDR2 is FQGTGA. With 5 bases clipped from V and 4 bases from J, the junction kept 9 bases outside the gene matches. This CDR3 has 16 amino acids. CDR3 protein: CASSASTSGWADTQYF. The CDR3, as DNA: TGTGCCAGCAGCGCGTCGACTAGCGGGTGGGCAGATACGCAGTATTTT.

V gene TRBV14 combines with J gene TRBJ1-6, with unresolved D. The CDR3 is made up of 14 amino acids. V gave up 0 bases and J gave up 7 bases, with 7 bases separating them. The germline CDR1 and CDR2 sequences are SGHDN and FVKESK. The CDR3 protein is CASSQDLRNSPLHF. Here the CDR3 DNA reads TGTGCCAGCAGCCAAGATCTGCGAAATTCACCCCTCCACTTT.

CDR3 sequence reads: CASSLPRGGTDSPLHF. Written as DNA, the CDR3 is TGCGCCAGCTCTCTCCCCCGGGGGGGGACGGATTCACCCCTCCACTTT. This chain links TRBV23-1 with TRBJ1-6; a weak D match, TRBD1 (5 bases). TRBV23-1 qualifies as an ORF whose function is uncertain. Trimming left V 8 bases short and J 8 bases short, with 22 bases between. This CDR3 has 16 residues.

The chain has TRBV7-3 and TRBJ2-5; 8 nucleotides line up with TRBD1. Germline CDR1 is SGHTA and CDR2 is FQGTGA. This CDR3 has 14 amino acids. The trim removed 5 bases at V and 5 bases at J, leaving 7 bases unmatched. CDR3 protein: CASSPSDRGETQYF. The CDR3 bases are TGTGCCAGCAGCCCGTCCGACAGGGGCGAGACCCAGTACTTC.

The CDR3 protein is CSVEDWSSGRSSYEQYF. The CDR3 region has the DNA TGCAGCGTTGAAGATTGGTCTAGCGGGAGGAGCTCCTACGAGCAGTACTTC. J is TRBJ2-7 and V is TRBV29-1, with 11 nucleotides matching TRBD2. Per germline, CDR1 SQVTM and CDR2 ANQGSEA. The CDR3 length is 17 residues. Trimming removed 0 bases from V and 0 bases from J; junction bases left unmatched: 7.

This chain links TRBV12-5 with TRBJ2-1, with D perhaps TRBD2 (5 bases). CDR3 length equals 12 residues. Trimming took 2 bases from V and 8 from J, leaving 7 bases between them. CDR1 is LGHNT, CDR2 FRNRAP, per germline. CDR3 sequence reads: CASGLWGDEQFF. As DNA, the CDR3 is TGTGCTAGTGGTTTGTGGGGAGATGAGCAGTTCTTC.

The chain is built from TRBV7-2 and TRBJ2-7; D may be TRBD2 (6 bases). Germline V gene sequence: CDR1 SGHTA, CDR2 FQGNSA. Trimming cost V 5 bases and J 3 bases, with 14 bases left between them. The length of the CDR3 is 14 residues. As DNA, the CDR3 is TGTGCCAGCAGCCGCGGAGGGCCGGTCTACGAGCAGTACTTC. As protein: CASSRGGPVYEQYF.

This chain links TRBV6-5 with TRBJ1-2; tentatively, D is TRBD1 (5 bases). This CDR3 has 11 residues. Looked up from germline, CDR1 is MNHEY and CDR2 is SVGAGI. V shed 8 bases and J shed 8 bases, with 12 bases lying between them. CDR3 DNA sequence: TGTGCCAGCGGAAACAGGATCGGCTACACCTTC. It translates to CASGNRIGYTF.

This clone was observed a handful of times. This chain links TRBV7-3 with TRBJ2-7, with TRBD2 as a possible D gene (6 bases). V gave up 4 bases and J gave up 1 base, with 14 bases separating them. From germline, CDR1 is SGHTA and CDR2 FQGTGA. This CDR3 has 15 residues. The CDR3 is CASSSYERASYEQYF. The CDR3 nucleotides are TGTGCCAGCAGCTCCTACGAGCGGGCTTCCTACGAGCAGTACTTC.

This sequence joins TRBV29-1 and TRBJ2-7; possible D gene TRBD2, 5 bases. The length of the CDR3 is 13 residues. The germline V and J ends were trimmed by 7 bases and 1 base, with 14 bases remaining between them. Germline V gene data show CDR1 as SQVTM and CDR2 as ANQGSEA. The CDR3 nucleotides read TGCAGCGCCCGGGGTAGCGCGTCCTACGAGCAGTACTTC. Its translation: CSARGSASYEQYF.

The V call is TRBV24-1, the J call TRBJ1-1, with D unclear. Germline V gene sequence: CDR1 KGHDR, CDR2 SFDVKD. V was clipped by 5 bases and J by 2 bases, with 5 bases between them. The CDR3 totals 12 residues. CDR3 loop: CATSGLNTEAFF. The CDR3 DNA reads TGTGCCACCAGTGGCCTAAACACTGAAGCTTTCTTT.

This clone was picked up one time. The chain joins TRBV3-1 (or the pseudogene TRBV3-2) to TRBJ1-2; a possible D gene is TRBD1 (6 bases). The CDR3 sequence is 14 residues long. Germline values: CDR1 LGHDT, CDR2 YNNKEL (reference sequence). V lost 4 bases and J 4 bases, leaving 13 bases between the germline ends. The DNA for the CDR3 is TGTGCCAGCAGCCTTGGAGGACAGTCCTATGGCTACACCTTC. Translated, it gives CASSLGGQSYGYTF.

This clone was detected a few times. The CDR3 region is CASSEGSSVYEQYF. The CDR3 DNA follows: TGTGCCAGCAGTGAAGGGAGTTCGGTCTACGAGCAGTACTTC. The chain links TRBV6-1 to TRBJ2-7, with unresolved D. V was trimmed by 1 base and J by 3 bases, leaving 10 bases between them. CDR1 and CDR2 from the germline V gene are MNHNS and SASEGT. The CDR3 runs to 14 residues.

The CDR3 loop is CASSPRGQGVTGELFF. The CDR3 DNA sequence: TGCGCCAGCAGCCCCAGGGGACAGGGGGTTACCGGGGAGCTGTTTTTT. The V call is TRBV5-1, the J call TRBJ2-2; 11 positions agree with TRBD1. V shed 4 bases, J shed 5 bases, and the junction held 7 bases outside the gene matches. The CDR3 runs 16 residues. From germline, CDR1 is SGHRS and CDR2 YFSETQ.

This chain links TRBV28 with TRBJ2-7; possible D gene TRBD2, 5 bases. The V and J ends lost 5 bases and 7 bases respectively, with 9 bases between them. CDR1 and CDR2 from the germline V gene are MDHEN and SYDVKM. The CDR3 sequence is 11 residues long. CDR3 sequence: CASSLQREQYF. CDR3 DNA sequence: TGTGCCAGCAGTCTCCAGCGGGAGCAGTACTTC.

The CDR3 bases are TGTGCCAGTAGAACTATGACCCACCCCCTTGGCTACACCTTC. Its translation is CASRTMTHPLGYTF. The gene calls are TRBV19 and TRBJ1-2; no clear D gene. The V end lost 6 bases, the J end lost 7 bases, and 18 bases lay between the germline ends. Germline CDR1 and CDR2: LNHDA and SQIVND (reference sequence). The CDR3 covers 14 residues.

The rearrangement joins TRBV9 to TRBJ2-7, with 13 bases fitting TRBD2. CDR1 and CDR2 (germline): SGDLS, YYNGEE. There are 16 residues in the CDR3. The V and J ends lost 0 bases and 2 bases, in that order; junction bases with no gene match: 2. CDR3 nucleotide sequence: TGTGCCAGCAGCGTAGCGGGGACTAGCGGGACCTACGAGCAGTACTTC. Protein: CASSVAGTSGTYEQYF.

V and J are TRBV4-3 and TRBJ2-3; TRBD2 matches at 8 bases. The trim removed 1 base at V and 2 bases at J, leaving 5 bases unmatched. The CDR3 is made up of 16 amino acids. CDR1 is LGHNA, CDR2 YSLEER, per germline. CDR3 nucleotides: TGCGCCAGCAGCCAAGGGGCTAGCGGGTCCACAGATACGCAGTATTTT. This codes for CASSQGASGSTDTQYF.